This T cell receptor beta chain was captured in a study of T cell clonality in common variable immunodeficiency. Libraries were prepared by immunoSEQ multiplex PCR; TCRdb keeps only in-frame clonotypes and omits some of them. The data show roughly 58,000 clones, with none appearing a single time. General study results and limits: CVID patient heterogeneity limited repertoire-clinical complication correlations. In common variable immunodeficiency, TCR beta chains reportedly carried fewer deletions and N-nucleotide insertions.

This clone was observed at least ten times. Its target is unknown. The CDR3 end lies 3 residues beyond the end of the read and is filled in from the germline J gene. This CDR3 contains 13 residues. Germline V gene lookup returns CDR1 SGHTA and CDR2 FQGNSA. Between the trimmed V and J ends, which lost 2 bases and 8 bases, there was a span of 10 bases. The material sequenced was peripheral blood mononuclear cells. This TCR derives from a person between 18 and 69 years old in good health. This chain uses TRBV7-2 with TRBJ2-4; D is uncertain. CDR3 sequence reads: CASSLIGRDIQYF. The CDR3 bases that were read are TGTGCCAGCAGCTTAATTGGTAGAGACATT.